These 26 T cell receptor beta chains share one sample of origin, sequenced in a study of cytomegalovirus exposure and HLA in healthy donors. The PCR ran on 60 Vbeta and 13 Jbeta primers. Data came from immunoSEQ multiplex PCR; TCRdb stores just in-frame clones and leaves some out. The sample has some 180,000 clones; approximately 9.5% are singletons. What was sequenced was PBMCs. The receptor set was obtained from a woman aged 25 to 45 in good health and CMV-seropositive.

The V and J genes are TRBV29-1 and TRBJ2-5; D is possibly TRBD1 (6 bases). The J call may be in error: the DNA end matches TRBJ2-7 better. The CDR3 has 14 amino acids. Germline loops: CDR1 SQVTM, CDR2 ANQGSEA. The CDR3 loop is CSVEDRDNTYEQYF. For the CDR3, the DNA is TGCAGCGTTGAAGATCGGGACAATACCTACGAGCAGTACTTC.

The CDR3: CASSYDRGRPGYTF. The CDR3 coding sequence is TGTGCCAGCAGTTACGACAGGGGGAGGCCTGGCTACACCTTC. The genes are TRBV6-6 and TRBJ1-2; TRBD1 agrees at 9 bases. Germline loops: CDR1 MNHNY, CDR2 SVGAGI (reference sequence). The J segment lost 7 bases and the V segment lost 2 bases, leaving 5 bases of the junction unmatched. The CDR3 runs 14 residues.

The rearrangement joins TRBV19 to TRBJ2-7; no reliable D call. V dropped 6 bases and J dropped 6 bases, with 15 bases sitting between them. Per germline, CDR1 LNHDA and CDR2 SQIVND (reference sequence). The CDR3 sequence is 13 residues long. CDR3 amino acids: CASSYYSAAEQYF. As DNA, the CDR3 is TGTGCCAGTAGCTACTACTCCGCCGCCGAGCAGTACTTC.

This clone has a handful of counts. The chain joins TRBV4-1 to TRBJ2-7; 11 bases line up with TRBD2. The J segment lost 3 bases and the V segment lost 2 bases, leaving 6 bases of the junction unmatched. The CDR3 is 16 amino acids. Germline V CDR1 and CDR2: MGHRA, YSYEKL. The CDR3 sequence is CASSQRGLAAYYEQYF. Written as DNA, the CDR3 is TGCGCCAGCAGCCAACGGGGACTAGCGGCCTACTACGAGCAGTACTTC.

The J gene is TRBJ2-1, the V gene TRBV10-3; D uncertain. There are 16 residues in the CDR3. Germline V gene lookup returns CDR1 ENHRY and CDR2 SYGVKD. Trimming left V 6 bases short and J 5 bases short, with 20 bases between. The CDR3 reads CAIRTDDGRRDNEQFF. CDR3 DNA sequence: TGTGCCATCAGGACCGACGATGGCCGACGGGACAATGAGCAGTTCTTC.

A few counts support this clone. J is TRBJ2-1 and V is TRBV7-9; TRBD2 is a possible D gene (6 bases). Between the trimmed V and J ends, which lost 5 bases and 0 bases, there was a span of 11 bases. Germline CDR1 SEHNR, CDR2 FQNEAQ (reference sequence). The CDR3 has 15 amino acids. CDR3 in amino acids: CASSQAGSSYNEQFF. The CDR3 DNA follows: TGTGCCAGCAGCCAGGCGGGAAGCTCCTACAATGAGCAGTTCTTC.

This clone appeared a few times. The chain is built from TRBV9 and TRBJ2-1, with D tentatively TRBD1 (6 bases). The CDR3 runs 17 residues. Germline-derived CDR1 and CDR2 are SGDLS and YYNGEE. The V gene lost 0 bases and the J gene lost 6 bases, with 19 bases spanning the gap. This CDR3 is CASSVDRAGVRGNEQFF. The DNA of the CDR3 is TGTGCCAGCAGCGTAGACAGGGCAGGAGTTCGAGGCAATGAGCAGTTCTTC.

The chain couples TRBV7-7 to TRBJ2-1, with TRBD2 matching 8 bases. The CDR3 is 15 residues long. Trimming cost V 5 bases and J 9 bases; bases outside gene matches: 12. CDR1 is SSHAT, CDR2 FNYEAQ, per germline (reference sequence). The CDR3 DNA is TGTGCCAGCAGCCGTCAGGGACTAGGAGAAGGTGAGCAGTTCTTC. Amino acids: CASSRQGLGEGEQFF.

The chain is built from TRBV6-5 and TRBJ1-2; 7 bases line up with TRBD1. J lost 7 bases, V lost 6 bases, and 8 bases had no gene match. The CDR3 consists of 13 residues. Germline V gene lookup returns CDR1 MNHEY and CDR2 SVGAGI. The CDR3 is CASSETGVRGYTF. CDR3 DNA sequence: TGTGCCAGCAGCGAAACAGGGGTTCGTGGCTACACCTTC.

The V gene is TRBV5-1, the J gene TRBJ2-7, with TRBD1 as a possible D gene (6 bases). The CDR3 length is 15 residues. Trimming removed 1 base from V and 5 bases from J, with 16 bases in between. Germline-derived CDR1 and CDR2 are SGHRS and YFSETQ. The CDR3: CASSLWAGERNEQYF. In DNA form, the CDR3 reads TGCGCCAGCAGCTTGTGGGCAGGGGAAAGGAACGAGCAGTACTTC.

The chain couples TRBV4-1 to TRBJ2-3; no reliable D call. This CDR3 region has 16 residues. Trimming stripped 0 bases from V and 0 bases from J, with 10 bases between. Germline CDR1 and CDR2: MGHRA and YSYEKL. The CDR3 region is CASSQEVVVSTDTQYF. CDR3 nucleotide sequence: TGCGCCAGCAGCCAAGAAGTCGTAGTTAGCACAGATACGCAGTATTTT.

The CDR3 spells CASSRPPSGRNNEQFF. CDR3 coding DNA: TGCGCCAGCAGTCGACCCCCTAGCGGGAGAAACAATGAGCAGTTCTTC. V and J are TRBV5-1 and TRBJ2-1, with 10 bases that match TRBD2. The CDR3 has 16 residues. J gave up 5 bases and V 5 bases, and 10 bases lay outside the gene matches. CDR1 and CDR2 (germline): SGHRS, YFSETQ.

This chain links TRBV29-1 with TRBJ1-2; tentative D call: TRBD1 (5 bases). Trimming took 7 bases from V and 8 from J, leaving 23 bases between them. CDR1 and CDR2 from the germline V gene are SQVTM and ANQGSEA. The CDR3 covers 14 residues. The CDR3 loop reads CSAALQETPGGYTF. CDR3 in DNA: TGCAGCGCCGCTTTACAGGAAACTCCCGGGGGCTACACCTTC.

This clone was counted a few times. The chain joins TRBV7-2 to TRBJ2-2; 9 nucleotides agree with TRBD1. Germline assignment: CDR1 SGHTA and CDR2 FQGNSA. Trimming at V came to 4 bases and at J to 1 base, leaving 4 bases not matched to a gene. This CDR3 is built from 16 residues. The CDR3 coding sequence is TGTGCCAGCAGCTCCCGACAGGGGGGGAACACCGGGGAGCTGTTTTTT. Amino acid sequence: CASSSRQGGNTGELFF. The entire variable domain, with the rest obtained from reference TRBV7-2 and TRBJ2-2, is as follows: GAGVSQSPSNKVTEKGKDVELRCDPISGHTALYWYRQSLGQGLEFLIYFQGNSAPDKSGLPSDRFSAERTGGSVSTLTIQRTQQEDSAVYLCASSSRQGGNTGELFFGEGSRLTVL.

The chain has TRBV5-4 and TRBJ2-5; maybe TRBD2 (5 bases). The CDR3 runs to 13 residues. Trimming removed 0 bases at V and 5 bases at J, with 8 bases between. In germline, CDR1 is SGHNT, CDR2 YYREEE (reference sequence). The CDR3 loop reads CASSLGTPETQYF. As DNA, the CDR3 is TGTGCCAGCAGCTTGGGGACTCCGGAGACCCAGTACTTC. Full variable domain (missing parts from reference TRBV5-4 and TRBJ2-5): ETGVTQSPTHLIKTRGQQVTLRCSSQSGHNTVSWYQQALGQGPQFIFQYYREEENGRGNFPPRFSGLQFPNYSSELNVNALELDDSALYLCASSLGTPETQYFGPGTRLLVL.

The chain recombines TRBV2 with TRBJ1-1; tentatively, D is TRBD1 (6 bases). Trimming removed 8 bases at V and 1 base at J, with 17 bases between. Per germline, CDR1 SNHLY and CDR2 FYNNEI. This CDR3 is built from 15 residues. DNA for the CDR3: TGTGCCAGCCTAACACTACAGGGCCCGAACACTGAAGCTTTCTTT. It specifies CASLTLQGPNTEAFF.

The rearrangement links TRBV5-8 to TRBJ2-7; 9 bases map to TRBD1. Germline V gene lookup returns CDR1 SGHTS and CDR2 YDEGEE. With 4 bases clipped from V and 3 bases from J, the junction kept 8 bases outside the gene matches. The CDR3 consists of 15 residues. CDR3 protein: CASSLGQGRFYEQYF. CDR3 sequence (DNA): TGTGCCAGCAGCCTCGGACAGGGGAGGTTCTACGAGCAGTACTTC. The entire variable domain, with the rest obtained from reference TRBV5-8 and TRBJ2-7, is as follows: EAGVTQSPTHLIKTRGQQATLRCSPISGHTSVYWYQQALGLGLQFLLWYDEGEERNRGNFPPRFSGRQFPNYSSELNVNALELEDSALYLCASSLGQGRFYEQYFGPGTRLTVT.

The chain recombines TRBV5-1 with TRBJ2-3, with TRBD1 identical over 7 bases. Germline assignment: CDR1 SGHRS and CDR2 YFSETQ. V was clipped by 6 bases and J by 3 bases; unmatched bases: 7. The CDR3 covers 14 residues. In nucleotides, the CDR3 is TGCGCCAGCACCCAGGGACAGTGGACAGATACGCAGTATTTT. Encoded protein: CASTQGQWTDTQYF.

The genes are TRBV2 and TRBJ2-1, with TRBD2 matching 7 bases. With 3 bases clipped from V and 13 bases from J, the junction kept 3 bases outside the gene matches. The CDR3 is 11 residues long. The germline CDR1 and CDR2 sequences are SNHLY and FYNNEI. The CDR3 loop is CASSDPGLQFF. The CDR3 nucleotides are TGTGCCAGCAGTGATCCGGGACTACAGTTCTTC.

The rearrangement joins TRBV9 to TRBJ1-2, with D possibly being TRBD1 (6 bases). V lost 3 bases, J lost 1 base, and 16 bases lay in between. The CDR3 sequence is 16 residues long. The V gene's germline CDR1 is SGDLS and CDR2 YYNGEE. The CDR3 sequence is CASSGGGGSFNYGYTF. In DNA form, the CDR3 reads TGTGCCAGCAGCGGCGGGGGGGGCTCTTTTAACTATGGCTACACCTTC.

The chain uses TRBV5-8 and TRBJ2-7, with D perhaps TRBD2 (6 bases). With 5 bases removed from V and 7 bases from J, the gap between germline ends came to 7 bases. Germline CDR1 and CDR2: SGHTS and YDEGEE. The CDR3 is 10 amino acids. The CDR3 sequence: CASSRGEQYF. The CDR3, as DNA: TGTGCCAGCAGTCGGGGGGAGCAGTACTTC.

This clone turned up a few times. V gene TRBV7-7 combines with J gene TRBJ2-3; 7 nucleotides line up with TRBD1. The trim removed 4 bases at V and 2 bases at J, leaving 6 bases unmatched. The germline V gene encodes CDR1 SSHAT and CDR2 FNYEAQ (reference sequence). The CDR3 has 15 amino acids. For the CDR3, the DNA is TGTGCCAGCAGCTACAGGGGAACCCCCACAGATACGCAGTATTTT. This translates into CASSYRGTPTDTQYF. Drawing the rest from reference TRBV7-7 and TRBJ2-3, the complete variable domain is GAGVSQSPRYKVTKRGQDVTLRCDPISSHATLYWYQQALGQGPEFLTYFNYEAQPDKSGLPSDRFSAERPEGSISTLTIQRTEQRDSAMYRCASSYRGTPTDTQYFGPGTRLTVL.

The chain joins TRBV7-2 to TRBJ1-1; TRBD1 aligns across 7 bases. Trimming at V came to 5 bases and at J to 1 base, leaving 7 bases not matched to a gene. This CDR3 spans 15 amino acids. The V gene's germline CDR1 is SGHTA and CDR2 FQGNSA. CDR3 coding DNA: TGTGCCAGCAGCGTAAGGACAGGACGGAACACTGAAGCTTTCTTT. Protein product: CASSVRTGRNTEAFF.

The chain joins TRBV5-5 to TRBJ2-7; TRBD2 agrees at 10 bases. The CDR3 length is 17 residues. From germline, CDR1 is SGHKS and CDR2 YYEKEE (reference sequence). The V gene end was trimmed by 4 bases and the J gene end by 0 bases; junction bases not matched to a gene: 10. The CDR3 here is CASSRGPSGSVSYEQYF. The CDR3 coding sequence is TGTGCCAGCAGCCGGGGGCCTAGCGGGAGTGTCTCCTACGAGCAGTACTTC. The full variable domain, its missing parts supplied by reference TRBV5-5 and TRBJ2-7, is DAGVTQSPTHLIKTRGQQVTLRCSPISGHKSVSWYQQVLGQGPQFIFQYYEKEERGRGNFPDRFSARQFPNYSSELNVNALLLGDSALYLCASSRGPSGSVSYEQYFGPGTRLTVT.

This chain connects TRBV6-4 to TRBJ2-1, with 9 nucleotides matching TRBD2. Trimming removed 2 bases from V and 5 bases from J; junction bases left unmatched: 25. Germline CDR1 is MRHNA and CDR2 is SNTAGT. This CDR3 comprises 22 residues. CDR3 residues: CASSDRGSLMGAGGPSNNEQFF. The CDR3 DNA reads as TGTGCCAGCAGTGACCGGGGGAGTCTCATGGGGGCGGGAGGGCCTTCTAACAATGAGCAGTTCTTC.

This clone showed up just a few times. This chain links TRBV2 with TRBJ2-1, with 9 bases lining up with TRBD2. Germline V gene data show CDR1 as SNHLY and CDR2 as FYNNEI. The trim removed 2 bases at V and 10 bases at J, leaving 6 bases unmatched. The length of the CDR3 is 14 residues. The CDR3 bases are TGTGCCAGCAGTGAAAGTAGCGGGAGAGCAGAGCAGTTCTTC. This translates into CASSESSGRAEQFF.